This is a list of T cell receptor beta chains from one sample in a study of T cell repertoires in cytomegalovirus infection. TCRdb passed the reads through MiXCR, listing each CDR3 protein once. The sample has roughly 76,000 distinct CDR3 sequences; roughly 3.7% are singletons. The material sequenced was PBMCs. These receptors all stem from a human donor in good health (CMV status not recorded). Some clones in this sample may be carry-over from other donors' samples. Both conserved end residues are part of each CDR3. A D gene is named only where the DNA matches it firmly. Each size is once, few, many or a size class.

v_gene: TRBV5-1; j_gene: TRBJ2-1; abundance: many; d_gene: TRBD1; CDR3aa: CASSFVPGQVNNEQFF; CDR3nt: TGCGCCAGCAGCTTCGTCCCGGGACAGGTAAACAATGAGCAGTTCTTC
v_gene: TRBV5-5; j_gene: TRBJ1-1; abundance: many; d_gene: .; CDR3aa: CVSSPRRGDTEAFF; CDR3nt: TGTGTCAGCAGCCCCCGCCGGGGAGACACTGAAGCTTTCTTT
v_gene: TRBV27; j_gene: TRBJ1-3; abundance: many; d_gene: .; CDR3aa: CASSLSGGGNTIYF; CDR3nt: TGTGCCAGCAGTTTATCCGGGGGCGGAAACACCATATATTTT
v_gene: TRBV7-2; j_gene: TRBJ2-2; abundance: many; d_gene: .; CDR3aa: CASQTSFNTGELFF; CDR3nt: TGTGCCAGTCAAACTAGCTTTAACACCGGGGAGCTGTTTTTT
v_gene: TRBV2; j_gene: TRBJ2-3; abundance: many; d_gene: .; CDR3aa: CASKKGRQDTQYF; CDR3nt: TGTGCCAGCAAGAAGGGTCGCCAAGATACGCAGTATTTT
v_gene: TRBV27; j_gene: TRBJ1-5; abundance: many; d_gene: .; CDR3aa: CASNFVSSNQPQHF; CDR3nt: TGTGCCAGCAATTTTGTGTCTAGCAATCAGCCCCAGCATTTT
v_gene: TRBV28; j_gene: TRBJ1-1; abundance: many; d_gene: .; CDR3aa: CASSIPPNTEAFF; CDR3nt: TGTGCCAGCAGTATCCCCCCTAACACTGAAGCTTTCTTT
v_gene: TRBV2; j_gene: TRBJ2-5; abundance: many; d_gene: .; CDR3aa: CASSTGVFQETQYF; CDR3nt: TGTGCCAGCAGTACAGGCGTTTTCCAAGAGACCCAGTACTTC
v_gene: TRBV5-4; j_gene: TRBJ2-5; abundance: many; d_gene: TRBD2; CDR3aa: CASSHGSGERETQYF; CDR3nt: TGTGCCAGCAGCCATGGAAGCGGGGAGAGGGAGACCCAGTACTTC
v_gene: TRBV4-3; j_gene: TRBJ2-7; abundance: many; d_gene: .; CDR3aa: CASSHGPSGGNEQYF; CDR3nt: TGCGCCAGCAGCCACGGGCCCTCTGGCGGCAACGAGCAGTACTTC
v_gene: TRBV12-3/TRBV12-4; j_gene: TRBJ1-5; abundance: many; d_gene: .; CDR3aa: CASRGTTDQPQHF; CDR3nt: TGTGCCAGCAGAGGGACTACAGATCAGCCCCAGCATTTT
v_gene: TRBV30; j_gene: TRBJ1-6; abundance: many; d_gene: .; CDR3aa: CAWRKPGDNSPLHF; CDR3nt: TGTGCCTGGAGAAAACCCGGGGATAATTCACCCCTCCACTTT
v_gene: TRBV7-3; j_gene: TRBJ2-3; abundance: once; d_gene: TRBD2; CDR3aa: CASSLRGGLTSTDTQYF; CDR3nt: TGTGCCAGCAGCTTACGGGGGGGCCTAACTAGCACAGATACGCAGTATTTT
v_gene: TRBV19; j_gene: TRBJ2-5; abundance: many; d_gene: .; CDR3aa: CASSIGRTYQETQYF; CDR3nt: TGTGCCAGTAGTATTGGGCGGACCTACCAAGAGACCCAGTACTTC
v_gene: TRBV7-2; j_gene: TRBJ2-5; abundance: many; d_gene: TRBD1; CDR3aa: CASSLITAGGAETQYF; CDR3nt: TGTGCCAGCAGCTTAATCACCGCAGGGGGCGCGGAGACCCAGTACTTC
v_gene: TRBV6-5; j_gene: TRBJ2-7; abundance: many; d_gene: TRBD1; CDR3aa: CASRRGTVESEQYF; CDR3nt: TGTGCCAGCAGAAGAGGGACAGTTGAAAGCGAGCAGTACTTC
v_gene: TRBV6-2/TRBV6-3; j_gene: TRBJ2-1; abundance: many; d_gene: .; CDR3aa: CASTPWDSYNEQFF; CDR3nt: TGTGCCAGCACCCCATGGGACTCCTACAATGAGCAGTTCTTC
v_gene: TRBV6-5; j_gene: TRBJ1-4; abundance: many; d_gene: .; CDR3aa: CASRAGSSNEKLFF; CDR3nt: TGTGCCAGCAGAGCCGGGAGCTCTAATGAAAAACTGTTTTTT
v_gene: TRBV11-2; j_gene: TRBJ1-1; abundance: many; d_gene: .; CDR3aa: CASSPRVQGPAEAFF; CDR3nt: TGTGCCAGCAGCCCAAGAGTCCAGGGCCCGGCTGAAGCTTTCTTT
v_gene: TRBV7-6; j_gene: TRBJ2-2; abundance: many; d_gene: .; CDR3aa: CASRAEGREYTGELFF; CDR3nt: TGTGCCAGCAGGGCTGAAGGCAGAGAGTACACCGGGGAGCTGTTTTTT
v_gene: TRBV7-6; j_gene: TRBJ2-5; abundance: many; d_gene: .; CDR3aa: CASSLGGQTQETQYF; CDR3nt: TGTGCCAGCAGCTTAGGGGGGCAGACCCAAGAGACCCAGTACTTC
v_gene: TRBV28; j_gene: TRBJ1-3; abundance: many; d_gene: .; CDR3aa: CASSFDGGIGTIYF; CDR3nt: TGTGCCAGCAGTTTTGACGGGGGAATTGGCACCATATATTTT
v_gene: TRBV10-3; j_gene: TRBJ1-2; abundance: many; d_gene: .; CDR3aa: CATQGPTRSGYTF; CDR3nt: TGTGCCACTCAGGGACCCACCCGCTCTGGCTACACCTTC
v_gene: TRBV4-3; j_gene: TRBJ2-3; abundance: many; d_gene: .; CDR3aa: CASSQDLQGYTQYF; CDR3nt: TGCGCCAGCAGCCAAGACCTACAGGGCTATACGCAGTATTTT
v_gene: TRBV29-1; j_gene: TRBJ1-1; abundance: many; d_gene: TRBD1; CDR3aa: CSVKDRGWATEAFF; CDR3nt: TGCAGCGTTAAAGACAGGGGGTGGGCCACTGAAGCTTTCTTT
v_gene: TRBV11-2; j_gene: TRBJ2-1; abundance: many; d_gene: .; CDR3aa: CASSFDRSSYNEQFF; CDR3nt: TGTGCCAGCAGCTTCGACAGGAGCTCCTACAATGAGCAGTTCTTC
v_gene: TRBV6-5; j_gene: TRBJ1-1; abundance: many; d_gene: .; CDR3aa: CASSYGAAVHF; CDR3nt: TGTGCCAGCAGTTACGGGGCGGCAGTTCACTTT
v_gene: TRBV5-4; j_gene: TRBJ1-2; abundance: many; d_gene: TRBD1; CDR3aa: CASSTGQGTYGYTF; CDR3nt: TGTGCCAGCAGCACGGGACAGGGTACCTATGGCTACACCTTC
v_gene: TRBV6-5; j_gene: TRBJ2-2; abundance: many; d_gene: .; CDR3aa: CASSYLAKANTGELFF; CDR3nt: TGTGCCAGCAGTTACCTGGCAAAAGCCAACACCGGGGAGCTGTTTTTT
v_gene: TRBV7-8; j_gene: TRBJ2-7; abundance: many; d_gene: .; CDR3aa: CASSLAYRTAPSYEQYF; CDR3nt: TGTGCCAGCAGCTTAGCTTACCGGACGGCGCCTTCCTACGAGCAGTACTTC
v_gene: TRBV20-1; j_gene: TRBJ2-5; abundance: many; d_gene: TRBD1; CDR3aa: CSASTVRGSGTQYF; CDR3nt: TGCAGTGCTAGTACGGTCAGGGGGAGTGGGACCCAGTACTTC
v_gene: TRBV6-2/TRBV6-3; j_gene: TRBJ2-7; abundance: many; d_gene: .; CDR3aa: CASRQGPYEQYF; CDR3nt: TGTGCCAGCAGACAGGGACCCTACGAGCAGTACTTC
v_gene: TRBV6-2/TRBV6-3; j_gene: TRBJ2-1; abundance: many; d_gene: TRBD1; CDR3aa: CASSYSLGQGANNEQFF; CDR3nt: TGTGCCAGCAGTTACTCCCTCGGACAGGGGGCAAACAATGAGCAGTTCTTC
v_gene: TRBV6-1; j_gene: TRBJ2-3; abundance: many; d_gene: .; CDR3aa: CASSEKKPTDTQYF; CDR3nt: TGTGCCAGCAGTGAAAAGAAGCCCACAGATACGCAGTATTTT
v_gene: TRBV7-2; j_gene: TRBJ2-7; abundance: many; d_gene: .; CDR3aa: CASTSGPYEQYF; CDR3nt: TGTGCCAGCACATCGGGGCCCTACGAGCAGTACTTC
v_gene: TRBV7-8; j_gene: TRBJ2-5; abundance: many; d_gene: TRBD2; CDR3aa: CASSQGTSGWALQETQYF; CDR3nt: TGTGCCAGCAGCCAAGGGACTAGCGGGTGGGCCCTCCAAGAGACCCAGTACTTC
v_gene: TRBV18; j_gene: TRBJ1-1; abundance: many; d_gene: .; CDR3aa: CASSPLKVTEAFF; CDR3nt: TGTGCCAGCTCACCACTGAAGGTAACTGAAGCTTTCTTT
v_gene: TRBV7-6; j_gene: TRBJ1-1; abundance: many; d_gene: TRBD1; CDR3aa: CASSLERQGAVGTEAFF; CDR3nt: TGTGCCAGCAGCTTAGAGAGACAGGGGGCGGTTGGGACTGAAGCTTTCTTT
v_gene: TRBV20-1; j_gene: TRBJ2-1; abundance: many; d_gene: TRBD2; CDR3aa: CSATWTSLYNEQFF; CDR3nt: TGCAGTGCTACTTGGACTAGCCTCTACAATGAGCAGTTCTTC
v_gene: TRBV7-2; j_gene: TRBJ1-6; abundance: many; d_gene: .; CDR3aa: CAIHSDGIALHF; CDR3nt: TGTGCCATCCATTCTGACGGTATAGCCCTCCACTTT
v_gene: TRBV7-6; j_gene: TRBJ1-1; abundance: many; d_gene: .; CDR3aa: CASSSRLNTEAFF; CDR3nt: TGTGCCAGCAGCTCCCGCTTGAACACTGAAGCTTTCTTT
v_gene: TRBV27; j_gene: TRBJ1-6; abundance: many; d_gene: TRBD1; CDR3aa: CASRIGQGTYNSPLHF; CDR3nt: TGTGCCAGCAGGATAGGACAGGGAACCTATAATTCACCCCTCCACTTT
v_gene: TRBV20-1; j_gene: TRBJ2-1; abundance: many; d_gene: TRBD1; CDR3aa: CSAPDRALEQFF; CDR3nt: TGCAGTGCGCCAGACAGGGCCCTCGAGCAGTTCTTC
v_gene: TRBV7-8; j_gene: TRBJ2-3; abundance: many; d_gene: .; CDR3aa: CASSLDPQRTQYF; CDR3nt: TGTGCCAGCAGCTTAGACCCGCAGAGGACGCAGTATTTT
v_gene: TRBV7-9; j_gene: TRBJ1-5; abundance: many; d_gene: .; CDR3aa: CASSLQGGQPQHF; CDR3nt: TGTGCCAGCAGCTTACAGGGTGGACAGCCCCAGCATTTT
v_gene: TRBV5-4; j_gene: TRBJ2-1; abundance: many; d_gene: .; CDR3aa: CASSREGNEQFF; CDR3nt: TGTGCCAGCAGCCGAGAGGGGAATGAGCAGTTCTTC
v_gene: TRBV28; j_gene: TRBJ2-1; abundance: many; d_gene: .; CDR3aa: CASSSPGAAYNEQFF; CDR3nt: TGTGCCAGCAGTTCCCCGGGGGCTGCCTACAATGAGCAGTTCTTC
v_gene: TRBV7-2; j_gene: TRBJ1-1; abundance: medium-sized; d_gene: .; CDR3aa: CASLLGPSNTEAFF; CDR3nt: TGTGCCAGCCTCCTAGGACCGTCGAACACTGAAGCTTTCTTT
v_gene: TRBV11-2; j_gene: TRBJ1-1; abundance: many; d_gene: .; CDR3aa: CASSLLGKTEAFF; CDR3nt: TGTGCCAGCAGCTTATTGGGAAAGACTGAAGCTTTCTTT
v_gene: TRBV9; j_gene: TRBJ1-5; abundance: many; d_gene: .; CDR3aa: CASSVGHNQPQHF; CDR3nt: TGTGCCAGCAGCGTAGGTCACAATCAGCCCCAGCATTTT
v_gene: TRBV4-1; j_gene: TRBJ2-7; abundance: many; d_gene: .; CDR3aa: CASSQDPGTSPYF; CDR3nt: TGCGCCAGCAGCCAAGACCCCGGGACATCTCCGTACTTC
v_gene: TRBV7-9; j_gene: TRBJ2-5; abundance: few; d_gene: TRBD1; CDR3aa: CASSLGDRGNQETQYF; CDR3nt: TGTGCCAGCAGCTTAGGCGACAGGGGGAACCAAGAGACCCAGTACTTC
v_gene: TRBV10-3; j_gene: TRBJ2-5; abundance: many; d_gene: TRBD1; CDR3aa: CAIGTGDKETQYF; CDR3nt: TGTGCCATCGGGACAGGAGATAAAGAGACCCAGTACTTC
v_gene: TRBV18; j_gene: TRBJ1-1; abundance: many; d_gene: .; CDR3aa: CASSPITRGNTEAFF; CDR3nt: TGTGCCAGCTCACCAATTACTAGGGGGAACACTGAAGCTTTCTTT